This T cell receptor beta chain comes out of a study of beta chain features in type 1 diabetes. General observations from the study: Compared with healthy donors, patients appeared to share more similar naive, central memory and regulatory TCRB repertoires. Shorter templates may be favored by PCR, equally so in patients and controls.

Looked up from germline, CDR1 is PRHDT and CDR2 is FYEKMQ (reference sequence). V was shortened by 5 bases and J by 5 bases, with 12 bases between the two germline ends. The length of the CDR3 is 13 residues. The authors reverse transcribed all of the isolated RNA, so sequencing captured expressed TCRB transcripts. Sequencing used immunoSEQ multiplex PCR; TCRdb keeps in-frame clones, though not all of them. Of about 140,000 clones in the sample, less than 8.5% were seen once. This clone appeared a few times. Its antigen is not known. It was one heparinised blood draw, averaging about 110 mL, that each donor gave.

What was sequenced was central memory CD4+ T cells from blood. V and J are TRBV13 and TRBJ1-1, with a weak D call TRBD1 (6 bases). This clonotype originated in a woman in her 30s in good health. CDR3: CASSPQGGTEAFF. The CDR3 DNA follows: TGTGCCAGCAGCCCACAGGGAGGGACTGAAGCTTTCTTT.